A selection of T cell receptor beta chains follows, all from one sample in a study of T cell changes during pregnancy in multiple sclerosis. TCRdb's copy holds only in-frame clones and misses some; the assay was immunoSEQ multiplex PCR. The data hold about 38,000 clones, with around 90% observed a single time. This sample comprised CD4+ T cells from peripheral blood mononuclear cells, obtained after pregnancy. These receptors all stem from a female donor in good health, enrolled as a control in a pregnancy study. Both conserved end residues are part of each CDR3. A D gene is named only where the DNA matches it firmly. Expanded clones get a size class; other rows say once, few or many, or leave the size out.

-	-	TRBJ2-3	TRBV15	TGTGCCACCAGCAGAGATATATCAGATACGCAGTATTTT	CATSRDISDTQYF
-	-	TRBJ2-7	TRBV7-9	TGTGCCAGCAGCTTTTCGGGTCTTCCCGACTACGAGCAGTACTTC	CASSFSGLPDYEQYF
once	-	TRBJ1-4	TRBV28	TGTGCCAGCAGTCCCGGGCAGGGAGGGGGAAAACTGTTTTTT	CASSPGQGGGKLFF
-	TRBD2	TRBJ2-7	TRBV10-3	TGTGCCATCGCTCCGGGGGGAACTTCCTACGAGCAGTACTTC	CAIAPGGTSYEQYF
-	TRBD1	TRBJ1-5	TRBV5-1	TGCGCCAGCAGCTCCGGGACAGGGGACTCCTTCGATCAGCCCCAGCATTTT	CASSSGTGDSFDQPQHF
-	-	TRBJ2-7	TRBV6-5	TGTGCCAGCGGGAGGCCGAGCTCCTACGGGCAGTACTTC	CASGRPSSYGQYF
-	TRBD1	TRBJ2-3	TRBV18	TGTGCCAGCTCACCAGGGGACAGGGGCACAGATACGCAGTATTTT	CASSPGDRGTDTQYF
-	TRBD1	TRBJ1-1	TRBV6-5	TGTGCCAGCTCCGGGACAGGTCGAATGACTGAAGCTTTCTTT	CASSGTGRMTEAFF
once	-	TRBJ1-2	TRBV5-6	TGTGCCAGCAGCTTGCTCGGCAGGGAGGGTGGCTACACCTTC	CASSLLGREGGYTF
-	TRBD1	TRBJ1-1	TRBV18	TGTGCCAGCTCACCTCAGGGGGGAACTGAAGCTTTCTTT	CASSPQGGTEAFF
-	TRBD2	TRBJ2-1	TRBV6-1	TGTGCCAGCAGTGTAGGACTAGACTTATACAATGAGCAGTTCTTC	CASSVGLDLYNEQFF
-	-	TRBJ2-3	TRBV11-3	TGTGCCAGCAGCTTAGGGCAGGGCACAGATACGCAGTATTTT	CASSLGQGTDTQYF
-	TRBD1	TRBJ1-4	TRBV11-2	TGTGCCAGCAGCCCTAGTACGACAGGGACTGAAAAACTGTTTTTT	CASSPSTTGTEKLFF
-	-	TRBJ1-5	TRBV7-9	TGTGCCAGCAGCTTAGAGGGAGGGGGTAGTCAGCCCCAGCATTTT	CASSLEGGGSQPQHF
-	TRBD2	TRBJ2-1	TRBV5-6	TGTGCCAGCAGCTTGGTGGCCCCCGGGACTAGATGGGGTAGGCAGTTCTTC	CASSLVAPGTRWGRQFF
-	TRBD2	TRBJ2-3	TRBV5-4	TGTGCCAGCAGCTTGGGGACTAGCAGATCTAGCACAGATACGCAGTATTTT	CASSLGTSRSSTDTQYF
-	-	TRBJ2-3	TRBV19	TGTGCCAGTAGGTCACCCTTTGGGGGCCCACGGGGGGGCACAGATACGCAGTATTTT	CASRSPFGGPRGGTDTQYF
-	-	TRBJ2-7	TRBV11-2	TGTGCCAGCAGCTTAGTAGGCAGGGGAGGGTTTCGTTCCTACGAGCAGTACTTC	CASSLVGRGGFRSYEQYF
-	TRBD1	TRBJ1-1	TRBV4-3	TGCGCCAGCAGCCTAACCCGACAGGGCGGCACTGAAGCTTTCTTT	CASSLTRQGGTEAFF
-	-	TRBJ2-1	TRBV11-3	TGTGCCAGCAGCCCCTCTCTGGGGAGAAATGAGCAGTTCTTC	CASSPSLGRNEQFF
-	-	TRBJ1-4	TRBV6-6	TGTGCCAGCAGACAGGGTAATGAAAAACTGTTTTTT	CASRQGNEKLFF
-	TRBD1	TRBJ1-6	TRBV19	TGTGCCAGTAGCCAAGGACAGGGCGGCAATTCACCCCTCCACTTT	CASSQGQGGNSPLHF
-	TRBD2	TRBJ2-7	TRBV5-4	TGTGCCAGCAGCCGTAGCGGGAGGGGGTACGAGCAGTACTTC	CASSRSGRGYEQYF
-	-	TRBJ1-3	TRBV15	TGTGCCACCAGCAGAACCGGACAGCGCTTCTCTGGAAACACCATATATTTT	CATSRTGQRFSGNTIYF
-	-	TRBJ1-6	TRBV18	TGTGCCAGCTCACCCTCAGGAGGGAGGGGCTATAATTCACCCCTCCACTTT	CASSPSGGRGYNSPLHF
-	-	TRBJ2-1	TRBV7-2	TGTGCCAGCAGCTTAGTCCGCGATGAGCAGTTCTTC	CASSLVRDEQFF
-	-	TRBJ2-5	TRBV30	TGTGCCTGGGCTACGGGGACACGGCAAGAGACCCAGTACTTC	CAWATGTRQETQYF
-	-	TRBJ1-5	TRBV6-6	TGTGCCAGCAGTTATGGCCAGGGGAAGGGTCAGCCCCAGCATTTT	CASSYGQGKGQPQHF
-	TRBD1	TRBJ1-1	TRBV11-3	TGTGCCAGCAGCACCTCGAAGGGGACAGGGGGTACCCGGGTGAACACTGAAGCTTTCTTT	CASSTSKGTGGTRVNTEAFF
-	-	TRBJ1-1	TRBV6-5	TGTGCCAGCCAGGCGGACAGCGATAGGAGCACTGAAGCTTTCTTT	CASQADSDRSTEAFF
-	TRBD1	TRBJ1-5	TRBV6-5	TGTGCCAGCAGCCGGACTCAGGGGGACCAGCCCCAGCATTTT	CASSRTQGDQPQHF
-	-	TRBJ1-3	TRBV28	TGTGCCAGCAGTTTTTCCGGGTCTGGAAACACCATATATTTT	CASSFSGSGNTIYF
once	TRBD1	TRBJ1-2	TRBV29-1	TGCAGCGTTGAGGGGACAGGGCACCTCGGGAACTATGGCTACACCTTC	CSVEGTGHLGNYGYTF
-	-	TRBJ2-1	TRBV11-2	TGTGCCAGCAGCTTAGATAGTATGAGTAAGCAGTTCTTC	CASSLDSMSKQFF
-	-	TRBJ1-2	TRBV2	TGTGCCCTCGGGCAGGGCCTCCCCCATGGCTACACCTTC	CALGQGLPHGYTF
-	TRBD2	TRBJ2-3	TRBV2	TGTGCCAGCAGTGTTCGGGGGGCAGATACGCAGTATTTT	CASSVRGADTQYF
-	-	TRBJ1-1	TRBV28	TGTGCCAGCGGAGTTCTAGTGAACACTGAAGCTTTCTTT	CASGVLVNTEAFF
-	-	TRBJ1-1	TRBV11-3	TGTGCCAGCAGTCGGCAGGGGACAAACACTGAAGCTTTCTTT	CASSRQGTNTEAFF
-	-	TRBJ1-5	TRBV7-8	TGTGCCAGCAGCTTAGCCTGGGCACACAGCAATCAGCCCCAGCATTTT	CASSLAWAHSNQPQHF
-	TRBD2	TRBJ2-7	TRBV9	TGTGCCAGCAGCGCCGCCGCCGGGAGGGCCTACGAGCAGTACTTC	CASSAAAGRAYEQYF
-	TRBD2	TRBJ2-7	TRBV7-9	TGTGCCAGCAGCTCCGAAAAGGGGAGGGCCAACGAGCAGTACTTC	CASSSEKGRANEQYF
-	-	TRBJ1-3	TRBV18	TGTGCCAGCTCACGGGGAGAGGCTGGAAACACCATATATTTT	CASSRGEAGNTIYF
-	TRBD1	TRBJ1-2	TRBV19	TGTGCCAGTAGCACAACCCGGGACAGCTATGGCTACACCTTC	CASSTTRDSYGYTF
-	-	TRBJ1-2	TRBV27	TGTGCCAGCAGTTTATGGGGCAGAGAGGGCTACACCTTC	CASSLWGREGYTF
-	TRBD1	TRBJ2-5	TRBV5-1	TGCGCCAGCAGCTTGACGTCCGGGACAGGGGACCCGAGTTGGCTGGAGACCCAGTACTTC	CASSLTSGTGDPSWLETQYF
-	-	TRBJ1-2	TRBV5-5	TGTGCCAGCAGCTTGGAGCACAGTAACTATGGCTACACCTTC	CASSLEHSNYGYTF
-	-	TRBJ1-2	TRBV19	TGTGCCAGTAGTTCCCTGGACAGCCCCACCCTGAAGGGCTACACCTTC	CASSSLDSPTLKGYTF
-	TRBD1	TRBJ1-6	TRBV27	TGTGCCAGCAGACCTTCGACAGGGGTCTATAATTCACCCCTCCACTTT	CASRPSTGVYNSPLHF
-	-	TRBJ2-3	TRBV19	TGTGCCAGTAGTATAGAAGAACGGGGGTATACAGATACGCAGTATTTT	CASSIEERGYTDTQYF
once	-	TRBJ1-5	TRBV18	TGTGCCAGCTCACCGACAGGCTGGAAGCCCCAGCATTTT	CASSPTGWKPQHF